This T cell receptor beta chain originates from a study of blood T cell repertoires in COVID-19 (dated by TCRdb to between 2020 and 2021). About the full investigation: Samples covering the acute and convalescent phases of COVID-19 were provided by collaborators in the United States, Italy and Spain. The samples were drawn from the first 160 participants of the ongoing ImmuneRACE study and from some 1,300 subjects provided by 6 global collaborators. Where available, HLA class I and class II types were taken from metadata supplied by the sample provider and were not determined by assay-based typing. The repertoires were released in a freely available public database meant as a resource for research on the immune response to SARS-CoV-2. The prospective study material was composed of cDNA or gDNA derived from T cells, B-cell-depleted T cells, or PBMCs. Deeply sampled blood TCRbeta repertoires from subjects exposed to, actively infected with, or recovered from COVID-19 were included in the dataset. The sample metadata nearly always contained a de-identified subject ID, COVID-19 status, age in years and sex. What the authors observed across the whole study: The quantity of clinical and demographic metadata differed by source and by participant and was supplied without curation.

The immunoSEQ Assay, a bias-controlled multiplex PCR, was used to amplify TCRbeta CDR3 regions from genomic DNA. In the original analysis: The number of nucleated cells in each sample was estimated from the amplification of reference gene primers within the assay. To quantify the absolute abundance of each unique TCRbeta CDR3 rearrangement, sequence reads were collapsed and filtered. For each sample, productive Simpson clonality was calculated as the square root of Simpson's diversity index across productive rearrangements. This is the immuneACCESS table as TCRdb keeps it, with only in-frame sequences that have V and J called. A part of the clones is gone; compared with another copy, unresolved V genes explain less than half, and the rest is unexplained. V, J and clone size are taken as reported in that table, and D and trimming were inferred from the DNA itself. For this sample there are around 150,000 clones; 85% to 90% appear just once. The top ten clones comprise around 0.99% of the sample.

As encoded in the germline V gene, CDR1 is SGHRS while CDR2 is YFSETQ. The CDR3 has 13 amino acids, counting the end cysteine and phenylalanine. Only CDR3 DNA is held: 39 bases, read in frame from base 1. Trimmed from V: 4 bases; trimmed from J: 6 bases; junction bases lacking a gene match: 6. Collaborating institutions collected whole blood in K2EDTA tubes following their own protocols. Collaborator samples were shipped for TCRbeta analysis as frozen whole blood, isolated PBMCs, or DNA extracted from either sample type. A remark on this clone: There is no known antigen for this receptor. There are no base qualities to consult, and no much larger clone falls within one base.

Material: peripheral blood. This clonotype was sampled from a man aged 18 to 29 with acute or convalescent COVID-19. The chain employs TRBV5-1 and TRBJ1-2, with TRBD1 matching 7 junction bases. This receptor carries the CDR3 CASSGDRAHGYTF. The DNA sequence reads TGCGCCAGCAGCGGTGACAGGGCCCATGGCTACACCTTC.